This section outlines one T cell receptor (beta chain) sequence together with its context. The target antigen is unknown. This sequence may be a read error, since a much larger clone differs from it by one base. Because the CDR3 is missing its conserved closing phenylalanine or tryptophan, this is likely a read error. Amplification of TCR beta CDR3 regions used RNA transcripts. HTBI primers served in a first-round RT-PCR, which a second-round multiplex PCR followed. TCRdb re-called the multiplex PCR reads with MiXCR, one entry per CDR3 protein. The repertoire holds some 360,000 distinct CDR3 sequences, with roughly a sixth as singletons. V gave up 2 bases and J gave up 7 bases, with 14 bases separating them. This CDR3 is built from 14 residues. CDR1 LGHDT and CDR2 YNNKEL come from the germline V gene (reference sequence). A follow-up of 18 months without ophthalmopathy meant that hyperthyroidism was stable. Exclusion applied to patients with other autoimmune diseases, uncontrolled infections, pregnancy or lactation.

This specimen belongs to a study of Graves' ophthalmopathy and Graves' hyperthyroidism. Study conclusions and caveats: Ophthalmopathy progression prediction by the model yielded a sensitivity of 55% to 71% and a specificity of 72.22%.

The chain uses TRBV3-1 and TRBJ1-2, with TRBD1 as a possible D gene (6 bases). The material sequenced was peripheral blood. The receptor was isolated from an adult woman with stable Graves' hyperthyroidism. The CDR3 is CASSQMSRGFGYTV. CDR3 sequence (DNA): TGTGCCAGCAGCCAAATGTCCAGGGGCTTTGGCTACACCGTC.